This TCR beta chain is from a study of blood T cell repertoires in COVID-19. Overall study: Italy, Spain and the United States were the sources of the convalescent and acute COVID-19 samples. Sample material is recorded as cDNA or gDNA derived from T cells, B-cell-depleted T cells, or PBMCs.

Original processing notes: From reference gene primer amplification, estimates of nucleated cell counts were derived. Measured with immunoSEQ multiplex PCR; TCRdb has only the in-frame clones, and not every one. V, J and clone size are those of that table, while D and trimming were read from the DNA. Of approximately 260,000 clones in the sample, roughly 80% were seen once. The germline gives CDR1 MNHEY, CDR2 SVGEGT. This CDR3 comprises 16 residues. V dropped 2 bases and J dropped 2 bases, with 14 bases sitting between them. The rearrangement uses TRBV6-2 or TRBV6-3 and TRBJ2-3; D possibly corresponds to TRBD2 (6 bases). Sequencing was carried out using peripheral blood. This TCR derives from a woman between 55 and 75 years old with active or convalescent COVID-19. CDR3: CASSYGRGTYTDTQYF. The CDR3 nucleotides are TGTGCCAGCAGTTACGGCCGGGGGACGTACACAGATACGCAGTATTTT.